A single sample is the source of the 12 T cell receptor beta chains below, sequenced in a study of cytomegalovirus exposure and HLA in healthy donors. Only in-frame clones appear in the TCRdb table, and some are missing; sequencing was by immunoSEQ multiplex PCR. The sample includes around 300,000 clones, roughly 87% of them seen just once. Sequenced sample: PBMCs. These receptors originate from a woman aged 25 to 39 in good health and CMV-seropositive.

V is TRBV5-1 and J is TRBJ2-5; possible D gene TRBD2, 5 bases. The length of the CDR3 is 13 residues. CDR1 and CDR2 (germline): SGHRS, YFSETQ. The V gene lost 4 bases and the J gene lost 2 bases, with 9 bases spanning the gap. In nucleotides, the CDR3 is TGCGCCAGCAGCGAGGCGGGTCAAGAGACCCAGTACTTC. It encodes CASSEAGQETQYF.

V is TRBV7-9 and J is TRBJ2-1; D unclear. Germline CDR1 SEHNR, CDR2 FQNEAQ (reference sequence). V dropped 5 bases and J dropped 7 bases, with 9 bases sitting between them. This CDR3 has 12 residues. The CDR3 coding sequence is TGTGCCAGCAGCCCAATGTTGAATGAGCAGTTCTTC. Translated, it gives CASSPMLNEQFF.

The genes are TRBV7-8 and TRBJ2-7; maybe TRBD2 (6 bases). This CDR3 has 14 amino acids. The V end was cut by 5 bases, the J end by 2 bases, with 13 bases between. CDR1 is SGHVS, CDR2 FQNEAQ, per germline. CDR3: CASSTRDRAYEQYF. The CDR3 coding sequence is TGTGCCAGCAGCACGCGGGACCGAGCCTACGAGCAGTACTTC.

This chain links TRBV28 with TRBJ1-2, with D possibly TRBD1 on 6 matching bases. Germline V gene sequence: CDR1 MDHEN, CDR2 SYDVKM. Trimming cost V 2 bases and J 0 bases, with 10 bases left between them. CDR3 length: 15 residues. The CDR3 is CASSLPTGSNYGYTF. The CDR3, as DNA: TGTGCCAGCAGTTTACCGACAGGATCTAACTATGGCTACACCTTC.

This chain joins TRBV6-1 and TRBJ1-5, with D hard to call. Germline values: CDR1 MNHNS, CDR2 SASEGT. The V gene lost 9 bases and the J gene lost 4 bases, with 13 bases spanning the gap. The CDR3 covers 13 residues. CDR3: CASGDPSNQPQHF. CDR3 in DNA: TGTGCCAGTGGGGATCCCTCTAATCAGCCCCAGCATTTT.

This clone was observed a few times. This chain joins TRBV18 and TRBJ1-5; possibly TRBD1 for D (5 bases). The CDR3 has 15 amino acids. Trimming pared 4 bases from V and 3 bases from J, leaving 13 bases between. Germline CDR1 KGHSH, CDR2 LQKENI. CDR3 bases: TGTGCCAGCTCACGACAGCAGGGAGACAATCAGCCCCAGCATTTT. Its protein is CASSRQQGDNQPQHF.

The chain couples TRBV2 to TRBJ2-1; 10 nucleotides match TRBD2. Trimming took 6 bases from V and 12 from J; bases not matched to a gene: 8. CDR1 SNHLY and CDR2 FYNNEI come from the germline V gene. CDR3 length equals 13 residues. The CDR3 DNA follows: TGTGCCAGCAGCGATCGAATAGCGGGGGGGCAGTTCTTC. Protein product: CASSDRIAGGQFF.

The gene calls are TRBV29-1 and TRBJ2-3; D perhaps matches TRBD1 (6 bases). V was trimmed by 2 bases and J by 4 bases, leaving 13 bases between them. CDR1 SQVTM and CDR2 ANQGSEA come from the germline V gene. CDR3 length: 14 amino acids. The DNA for the CDR3 is TGCAGCGTTGAACCCCTACAGGGTTCAGATACGCAGTATTTT. Amino acid sequence: CSVEPLQGSDTQYF.

This rearrangement joins TRBV9 to TRBJ2-1, with D unclear. Germline CDR1 and CDR2: SGDLS and YYNGEE. The CDR3 extends over 12 amino acids. Trimming removed 0 bases from V and 9 bases from J, with 7 bases in between. DNA for the CDR3: TGTGCCAGCAGCGTAGTCGAGTCTGAGCAGTTCTTC. This translates into CASSVVESEQFF.

V is TRBV14 and J is TRBJ1-2; D is unclear. The V gene lost 0 bases and the J gene lost 5 bases, with 13 bases spanning the gap. The V gene's germline CDR1 is SGHDN and CDR2 FVKESK. This CDR3 region has 15 residues. The CDR3 region has the DNA TGTGCCAGCAGCCAAGATTCCGGATCGGATTATGGCTACACCTTC. It translates to CASSQDSGSDYGYTF.

The CDR3: CASSLGGLAFF. CDR3 DNA sequence: TGTGCCAGCAGTCTAGGGGGATTAGCTTTCTTT. V gene TRBV6-5 combines with J gene TRBJ1-1; D possibly corresponds to TRBD1 (6 bases). The CDR3 runs to 11 residues. The V gene lost 5 bases and the J gene lost 10 bases, with 11 bases spanning the gap. The germline V gene has CDR1 MNHEY and CDR2 SVGAGI.

In this sample, this clone turned up once. The rearrangement joins TRBV11-2 to TRBJ2-1; weak D call: TRBD2 (6 bases). Germline assignment: CDR1 SGHAT and CDR2 FQNNGV. The CDR3 contains 15 residues. Trimming cost V 5 bases and J 13 bases, with 24 bases left between them. This CDR3 is CASSAGSTAGYIQFF. The CDR3 nucleotides are TGTGCCAGCAGCGCAGGGAGTACGGCGGGGTATATTCAGTTCTTC. Supplemented by reference TRBV11-2 and TRBJ2-1, the full variable domain reads EAGVAQSPRYKIIEKRQSVAFWCNPISGHATLYWYQQILGQGPKLLIQFQNNGVVDDSQLPKDRFSAERLKGVDSTLKIQPAKLEDSAVYLCASSAGSTAGYIQFFGPGTRLTVL.